What follows are 4 T cell receptor beta chains derived from one specimen sequenced in a study of blood T cell repertoires in COVID-19. Measured with immunoSEQ multiplex PCR; TCRdb has only the in-frame clones, and not every one. Among around 260,000 clones listed, approximately 85% were seen once. Sequenced material: PBMCs or T cells enriched from blood (not recorded which). These receptor sequences come from a woman aged 25 to 39 who had recovered from COVID-19.

The chain has TRBV11-2 and TRBJ2-7, with D maybe TRBD1 (5 bases). CDR3 length: 15 residues. The germline V and J ends were trimmed by 5 bases and 6 bases, with 20 bases remaining between them. CDR1 and CDR2 (germline): SGHAT, FQNNGV. In DNA form, the CDR3 reads TGTGCCAGCAGCCGCACCTGGGGCAGGGCTGCCGAGCAGTACTTC. Amino acids: CASSRTWGRAAEQYF.

This chain connects TRBV5-1 to TRBJ2-1; TRBD2 matches at 9 bases. In germline, CDR1 is SGHRS, CDR2 YFSETQ. V shed 6 bases and J 10 bases; nucleotides not matched to a gene: 14. This CDR3 has 15 residues. The DNA for the CDR3 is TGCGCCAGCACCCACATGCTGGCGGGAGGGGACGAGCAGTTCTTC. Translation: CASTHMLAGGDEQFF.

The V call is TRBV5-4, the J call TRBJ2-2, with D perhaps TRBD2 (7 bases). V lost 4 bases and J lost 0, with 16 bases in between. This CDR3 contains 17 residues. CDR1 and CDR2 from the germline V gene are SGHNT and YYREEE (reference sequence). The DNA for the CDR3 is TGTGCCAGCAGCCCCGGGGGGCGTTTTGCGAACACCGGGGAGCTGTTTTTT. It specifies CASSPGGRFANTGELFF.

This rearrangement joins TRBV6-6 to TRBJ1-1; D is possibly TRBD1 (5 bases). Trimming left V 11 bases short and J 7 bases short, with 20 bases between. The CDR3 contains 13 residues. Germline-derived CDR1 and CDR2 are MNHNY and SVGAGI (reference sequence). As DNA, the CDR3 is TGTGCCGGCGAAGGGACGGGGGACGGTGAAGCTTTCTTT. It translates to CAGEGTGDGEAFF.